The clone carrying this T cell receptor (beta chain) was recorded a few times. Antigen specificity is unknown. This sample stems from a study of regulatory T cells in long-lasting Graves disease. Study conclusions and caveats: Persistent disease favored TRBV28, TRBJ1-2 and TRBJ2-5.

Time point meaning: persistent/refractory GD, antithyroid drugs over 5 years with positive TRAb. RNA isolated from PBMCs was used to make the TCR library. This CDR3 has 13 amino acids. Per germline, CDR1 KGHSH and CDR2 LQKENI. The V gene lost 5 bases and the J gene lost 3 bases, with 7 bases spanning the gap. HTBI primers from iRepertoire and Arm-PCR of CDR3 regions yielded the TCR beta libraries. TCRdb analysed the multiplex PCR reads with MiXCR anew, one entry per CDR3 protein. The table has about 290,000 distinct CDR3 sequences, around 21% seen once. V is TRBV18 and J is TRBJ2-2; no definite D call. The TCR was taken from a female donor with Graves disease. The sequences come from peripheral blood mononuclear cells (PBMCs), collected when the disease was refractory, from a patient treated with antithyroid drugs. The CDR3 coding sequence is TGTGCCAGCTCAACCGGACACACCGGGGAGCTGTTTTTT. This translates into CASSTGHTGELFF.